A selection of T cell receptor beta chains follows, all from one sample in a study of blood T cell repertoires in COVID-19. Using immunoSEQ multiplex PCR, the repertoire was profiled, and TCRdb retains in-frame clones only, with some absent. Found here are about 190,000 clones, around 80% of them singletons; the top ten hold around 15%. Sequenced: peripheral blood. The receptor set was obtained from a young man with active or convalescent COVID-19. Both conserved end residues are part of each CDR3.

V: TRBV9; J: TRBJ2-1; CDR3: CASSVGTSGNNEQFF
V: TRBV12-3/TRBV12-4; J: TRBJ1-5; CDR3: CASSSGNQPQHF
V: TRBV30; J: TRBJ1-1; CDR3: CAWSGDRGLAFF
V: TRBV6-4; J: TRBJ2-2; CDR3: CASSDSGTAGELFF
V: TRBV6-5; J: TRBJ2-1; CDR3: CASSNDRVSYNEQFF
V: TRBV25-1; J: TRBJ2-7; CDR3: CASSVSGGREIYEQYF
V: TRBV30; J: TRBJ2-3; CDR3: CAWRGRSTDTQYF
V: TRBV6-1; J: TRBJ1-3; CDR3: CASSETQGGNPSGNTIYF
V: TRBV7-9; J: TRBJ1-1; CDR3: CASSPLGVPGEAFF
V: TRBV5-5; J: TRBJ2-1; CDR3: CASSQEGLAGLNEQFF
V: TRBV9; J: TRBJ2-2; CDR3: CASSELSNTGELFF
V: TRBV2; J: TRBJ2-5; CDR3: CASLPDRGQETQYF
V: TRBV7-2; J: TRBJ2-5; CDR3: CASTWAGETQYF
V: TRBV7-3; J: TRBJ2-1; CDR3: CASSLGQINEQFF
V: TRBV6-5; J: TRBJ1-2; CDR3: CASHRQDNYGYTF
V: TRBV4-3; J: TRBJ2-3; CDR3: CASSQGWGTDTQYF
V: TRBV29-1; J: TRBJ1-2; CDR3: CSVPQGSNYGYTF
V: TRBV5-1; J: TRBJ1-1; CDR3: CASSKPQYRGRTEAFF
V: TRBV15; J: TRBJ2-7; CDR3: CATRSTGVNRGEQYF
V: TRBV11-2; J: TRBJ1-2; CDR3: CASTLWEGYTF
V: TRBV7-2; J: TRBJ2-1; CDR3: CASSLDRGREQFF
V: TRBV10-2; J: TRBJ2-5; CDR3: CASGRGQGKETQYF
V: TRBV12-3/TRBV12-4; J: TRBJ2-5; CDR3: CASSLTRETQYF
V: TRBV7-6; J: TRBJ1-1; CDR3: CASSLGGEVNTEAFF
V: TRBV6-5; J: TRBJ1-4; CDR3: CASSYLGQPNEKLFF